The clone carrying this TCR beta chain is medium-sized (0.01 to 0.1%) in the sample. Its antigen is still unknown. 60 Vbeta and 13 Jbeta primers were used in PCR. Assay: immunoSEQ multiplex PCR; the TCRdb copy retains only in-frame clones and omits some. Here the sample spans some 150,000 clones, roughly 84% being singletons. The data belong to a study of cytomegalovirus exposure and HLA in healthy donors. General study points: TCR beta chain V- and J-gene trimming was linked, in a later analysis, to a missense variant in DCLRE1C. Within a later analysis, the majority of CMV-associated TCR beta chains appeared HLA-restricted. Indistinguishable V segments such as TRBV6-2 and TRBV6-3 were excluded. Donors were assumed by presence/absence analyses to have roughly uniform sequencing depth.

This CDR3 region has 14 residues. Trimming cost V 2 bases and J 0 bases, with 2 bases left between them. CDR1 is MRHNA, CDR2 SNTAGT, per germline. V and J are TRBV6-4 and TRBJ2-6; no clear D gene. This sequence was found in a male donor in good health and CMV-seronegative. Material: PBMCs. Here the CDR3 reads CASSDHSGANVLTF. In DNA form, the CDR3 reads TGTGCCAGCAGTGACCACTCTGGGGCCAACGTCCTGACTTTC.